The 16 T cell receptor beta chains presented below share a single source sample, sequenced in a study of blood T cell repertoires in COVID-19. TCRdb's copy holds only in-frame clones and misses some; the assay was immunoSEQ multiplex PCR. The repertoire holds approximately 100,000 clones, with approximately 88% as singletons. Sequencing was performed on peripheral blood. These receptors were taken from a human donor in a cohort sampled during active COVID-19.

A single count supports this clone. V and J are TRBV2 and TRBJ2-3; 9 bases fit TRBD1. The CDR3 runs 14 residues. The V segment lost 6 bases and the J segment 9 bases; nucleotides outside the gene matches: 10. Germline values: CDR1 SNHLY, CDR2 FYNNEI. The CDR3 sequence is CASSPTGGRETQYF. CDR3 bases: TGTGCCAGCAGCCCGACAGGGGGGAGGGAGACGCAGTATTTT.

The chain has TRBV11-2 and TRBJ2-3; 8 bases line up with TRBD2. The CDR3 length is 15 residues. Losses at the gene ends were 8 bases for V and 5 bases for J; bases not matched to a gene: 12. From germline, CDR1 is SGHAT and CDR2 FQNNGV. The CDR3 sequence: CASGSGGGPVDTQYF. The CDR3 nucleotides are TGTGCCAGCGGAAGCGGCGGGGGGCCAGTAGATACGCAGTATTTT.

This clone was seen just once. CDR3 loop: CASSLPGQGGYGYTF. The CDR3, as DNA: TGTGCCAGCAGCTTACCCGGACAGGGTGGATATGGCTACACCTTC. The rearrangement links TRBV5-4 to TRBJ1-2; 8 bases line up with TRBD1. V lost 2 bases and J lost 5; bases outside the gene matches: 8. Germline V CDR1 and CDR2: SGHNT, YYREEE (reference sequence). This CDR3 is built from 15 residues.

This clone was seen a single time. The V gene is TRBV3-1 (or the pseudogene TRBV3-2), the J gene TRBJ2-5; 8 bases are a match to TRBD2. The germline V gene has CDR1 LGHDT and CDR2 YNNKEL (reference sequence). The V gene end was trimmed by 1 base and the J gene end by 1 base; junction bases not matched to a gene: 5. The CDR3 totals 16 residues. CDR3 sequence (DNA): TGTGCCAGCAGCCAAGGGGCGGGGGGCCCCCAAGAGACCCAGTACTTC. Translated: CASSQGAGGPQETQYF.

This chain uses TRBV10-2 with TRBJ1-1; D is undetermined. CDR3 length: 11 residues. V shed 0 bases and J shed 11 bases, with 7 bases lying between them. The germline CDR1 and CDR2 sequences are WSHSY and SAAADI. Here the CDR3 DNA reads TGCGCCAGCAGTGAGTCATTCCGGGCTTTCTTT. It yields the protein CASSESFRAFF.

This sequence joins TRBV5-1 and TRBJ2-3; TRBD1 agrees at 10 bases. The CDR3 has 18 residues. Germline V gene sequence: CDR1 SGHRS, CDR2 YFSETQ. The trim removed 4 bases at V and 3 bases at J, leaving 14 bases unmatched. CDR3: CASSPTGWDRGLTDTQYF. For the CDR3, the DNA is TGCGCCAGCAGCCCCACGGGCTGGGACAGGGGTTTGACAGATACGCAGTATTTT.

This sequence joins TRBV24-1 and TRBJ1-5, with D unresolved. This CDR3 has 14 residues. V was shortened by 3 bases and J by 1 base, with 6 bases between the two germline ends. Germline V gene lookup returns CDR1 KGHDR and CDR2 SFDVKD. DNA of the CDR3: TGTGCCACCAGTGATCCTGCGAGCAATCAGCCCCAGCATTTT. This codes for CATSDPASNQPQHF.

This clone was recorded a few times. The chain has TRBV12-3 or TRBV12-4 and TRBJ1-1, with TRBD1 matching over 7 bases. The CDR3 runs to 13 residues. V gave up 7 bases and J gave up 4 bases; unmatched junction bases: 6. CDR3 in amino acids: CASTKQGFTEAFF. DNA for the CDR3: TGTGCCAGCACTAAACAGGGGTTCACTGAAGCTTTCTTT.

The CDR3 DNA reads as TGCGCCAGCAGCGAGGGGGGGCTCCGGAGGACTGAAGCTTTCTTT. Translated: CASSEGGLRRTEAFF. The rearrangement joins TRBV4-1 to TRBJ1-1; tentatively, D is TRBD1 (6 bases). Trimming pared 5 bases from V and 5 bases from J, leaving 18 bases between. The germline V gene has CDR1 MGHRA and CDR2 YSYEKL. The CDR3 covers 15 residues.

The V gene is TRBV7-2, the J gene TRBJ1-2; D perhaps matches TRBD1 (6 bases). The CDR3 is 14 amino acids. Looked up from germline, CDR1 is SGHTA and CDR2 is FQGNSA. V was trimmed by 3 bases and J by 5 bases, leaving 13 bases between them. CDR3 in DNA: TGTGCCAGCAGCTTCTCCGGGACACCTTATGGCTACACCTTC. It translates to CASSFSGTPYGYTF. The variable domain in full, completed from reference TRBV7-2 and TRBJ1-2, reads GAGVSQSPSNKVTEKGKDVELRCDPISGHTALYWYRQSLGQGLEFLIYFQGNSAPDKSGLPSDRFSAERTGGSVSTLTIQRTQQEDSAVYLCASSFSGTPYGYTFGSGTRLTVV.

As DNA, the CDR3 is TGCGCCAGCAGCCAAGGCCCGCAAGGGAGTGAGCAGTTCTTC. It is translated as CASSQGPQGSEQFF. The chain employs TRBV4-1 and TRBJ2-1; D perhaps matches TRBD2 (5 bases). Trimming cost V 1 base and J 9 bases, with 13 bases left between them. The germline CDR1 and CDR2 sequences are MGHRA and YSYEKL. The CDR3 has 14 residues.

The chain carries TRBV6-5 and TRBJ1-5; TRBD1 matches at 7 bases. Germline-derived CDR1 and CDR2 are MNHEY and SVGAGI. V lost 7 bases, J lost 3 bases, and 6 bases stayed unmatched. The CDR3 is made up of 14 amino acids. CDR3 nucleotide sequence: TGTGCCAGCACTGGACAGGCGATCAATCAGCCCCAGCATTTT. Translation gives CASTGQAINQPQHF.

This clone was counted ten times or more. This sequence joins TRBV7-9 and TRBJ2-1; perhaps TRBD1 as D (5 bases). V lost 2 bases and J 7 bases, leaving 9 bases between the germline ends. The CDR3 loop spans 13 amino acids. The germline V gene encodes CDR1 SEHNR and CDR2 FQNEAQ (reference sequence). The CDR3 spells CASSLQGKNEQFF. CDR3 DNA sequence: TGTGCCAGCAGCTTACAGGGTAAGAATGAGCAGTTCTTC.

This chain joins TRBV2 and TRBJ1-5; D may be TRBD1 (5 bases). Trimming left V 3 bases short and J 6 bases short, with 18 bases between. CDR1 SNHLY and CDR2 FYNNEI come from the germline V gene. This CDR3 contains 16 residues. The CDR3 DNA sequence: TGTGCCAGCAGTGACCGGCGGGGGACCACCTCTCAGCCCCAGCATTTT. This translates into CASSDRRGTTSQPQHF.

The chain uses TRBV30 and TRBJ2-7; 11 bases agree with TRBD1. This CDR3 spans 14 amino acids. CDR1 and CDR2 from the germline V gene are GTSNPN and SVGIG (reference sequence). The junction had 6 bases not matched to a gene; V was cut back by 5 bases and J by 3 bases. The DNA of the CDR3 is TGTGCCTGGTCGGACAGGGGGCTTGTCTACGAGCAGTACTTC. This gives the protein CAWSDRGLVYEQYF.

This clone is a singleton in its sample. The CDR3, as DNA: TGTGCCAGCAGCGTAGACAGGGGACGGGGTGAAGCTTTCTTT. The encoded protein is CASSVDRGRGEAFF. The chain links TRBV7-3 to TRBJ1-1, with 8 bases aligning to TRBD1. The CDR3 runs to 14 residues. Germline V gene lookup returns CDR1 SGHTA and CDR2 FQGTGA. The V segment lost 5 bases and the J segment 7 bases; nucleotides outside the gene matches: 9.